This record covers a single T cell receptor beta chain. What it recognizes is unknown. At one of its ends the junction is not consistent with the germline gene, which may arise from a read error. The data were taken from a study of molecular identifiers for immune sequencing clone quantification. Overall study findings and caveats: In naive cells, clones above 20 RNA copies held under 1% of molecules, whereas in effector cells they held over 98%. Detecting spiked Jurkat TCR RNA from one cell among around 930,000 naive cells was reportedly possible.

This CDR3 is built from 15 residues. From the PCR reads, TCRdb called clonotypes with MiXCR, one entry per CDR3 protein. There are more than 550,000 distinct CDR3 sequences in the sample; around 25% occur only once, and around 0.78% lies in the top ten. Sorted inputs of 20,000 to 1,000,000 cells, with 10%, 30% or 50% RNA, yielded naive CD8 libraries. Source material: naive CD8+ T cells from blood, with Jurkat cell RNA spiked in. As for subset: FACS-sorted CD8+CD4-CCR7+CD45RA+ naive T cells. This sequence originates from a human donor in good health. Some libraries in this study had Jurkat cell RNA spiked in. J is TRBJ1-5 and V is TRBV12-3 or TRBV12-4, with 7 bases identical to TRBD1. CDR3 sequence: CASSYTGESNQPRHF. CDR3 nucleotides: TGTGCCAGCAGCTATACAGGGGAAAGCAATCAGCCCCGGCATTTT.